This TCR beta chain was captured in a study of chemoradiotherapy in HPV16-positive cancers. This table comes from immunoSEQ multiplex PCR, and its TCRdb copy is limited to in-frame clones, with some not included. The data hold roughly 14,000 clones, with roughly 93% observed a single time. The CDR3 runs 14 residues. Trimming shortened V by 3 bases and J by 8 bases, and 17 bases separated the two germline ends. Germline V CDR1 and CDR2: SGHDT, YYEEEE. The receptor's source is a human donor with HPV-associated anogenital cancer. J is TRBJ1-2 and V is TRBV5-6; maybe TRBD1 (6 bases). Sample: blood, taken from a patient who underwent chemoradiotherapy. CDR3 in DNA: TGTGCCAGCAGCTGGGCGGGAACAGGGAAGGGCTACACCTTC. It yields the protein CASSWAGTGKGYTF.